A single sample is the source of the 21 T cell receptor beta chains below, sequenced in a study of shared clonotypes between healthy human individuals. Clones were sequenced by immunoSEQ multiplex PCR, and TCRdb holds only the in-frame ones, with some missing. The sample records about 660,000 clones, roughly 70% being singletons. Sequenced sample: memory CD4+ T cells sorted from blood. The subset here: CD45RA-negative fraction. The receptors were sampled from a woman aged 30 to 39 in good health.

This sequence joins TRBV9 and TRBJ2-7; 7 bases fit TRBD2. The ends lost 0 bases at V and 4 bases at J; junction bases unmatched: 7. The length of the CDR3 is 15 residues. The germline V gene encodes CDR1 SGDLS and CDR2 YYNGEE. This chain's CDR3 is CASSVAPGREYEQYF. CDR3 nucleotides: TGTGCCAGCAGCGTAGCCCCGGGGAGGGAGTACGAGCAGTACTTC.

The rearrangement links TRBV30 to TRBJ1-5; D gene unclear. Germline CDR1 GTSNPN, CDR2 SVGIG (reference sequence). Trimming stripped 2 bases from V and 7 bases from J, with 21 bases between. This CDR3 has 16 amino acids. The CDR3 is CAWSPLSRALGQPQHF. The CDR3 DNA reads TGTGCCTGGAGTCCACTTAGTAGGGCCCTCGGGCAGCCCCAGCATTTT.

CDR3 bases: TGTGCCATCAGTGCCGGGACACCCTACGAGCAGTACTTC. Protein product: CAISAGTPYEQYF. The J gene is TRBJ2-7, the V gene TRBV10-3; a weak D match, TRBD1 (6 bases). V lost 4 bases and J 2 bases, leaving 9 bases between the germline ends. This CDR3 comprises 13 residues. CDR1 is ENHRY, CDR2 SYGVKD, per germline.

J is TRBJ2-1 and V is TRBV28; unclear D gene. The germline V gene has CDR1 MDHEN and CDR2 SYDVKM. The length of the CDR3 is 14 residues. V lost 4 bases to trimming and J lost 0 bases, with 7 bases between them. The DNA of the CDR3 is TGTGCCAGCAGTTGGCGTAGCTCCTACAATGAGCAGTTCTTC. Its translation: CASSWRSSYNEQFF.

The chain carries TRBV7-9 and TRBJ2-1; D is perhaps TRBD1 (5 bases). The germline V gene encodes CDR1 SEHNR and CDR2 FQNEAQ (reference sequence). Trimming cost V 5 bases and J 9 bases, with 11 bases left between them. The CDR3 runs to 12 residues. The CDR3 DNA is TGTGCCAGCAGCCCGCATCAGGGTGAGCAGTTCTTC. This sequence encodes CASSPHQGEQFF.

Notes on this clone: The same CDR3 also results from other DNA sequences found in this sample. The V call is TRBV28, the J call TRBJ2-7; 11 bases line up with TRBD2. In germline, CDR1 is MDHEN, CDR2 SYDVKM. V was clipped by 5 bases and J by 1 base; unmatched bases: 7. The CDR3 consists of 16 residues. For the CDR3, the DNA is TGTGCCAGCAGTCTTTCCGGGACTAGCGGATCCTACGAGCAGTACTTC. This codes for CASSLSGTSGSYEQYF.

CDR3 sequence: CASSLRTGQGAYEQYF. Here the CDR3 DNA reads TGCGCCAGCAGCTTAAGGACGGGACAGGGGGCCTACGAGCAGTACTTC. The chain recombines TRBV5-1 with TRBJ2-7; TRBD1 aligns across 11 bases. Trimming cost V 2 bases and J 2 bases; bases outside gene matches: 6. Germline-derived CDR1 and CDR2 are SGHRS and YFSETQ. The CDR3 length is 16 residues.

This clone was picked up many times. The chain links TRBV21-1 to TRBJ2-7; TRBD1, the table's D call, was not compared with the DNA. TRBV21-1 is a listed pseudogene. The CDR3 has 11 residues. The DNA of the CDR3 is TGTGCCAGCCTACAGAAGGACGAGCAGTACTTC. It codes for CASLQKDEQYF.

V usage is TRBV2 and J usage is TRBJ1-1; no clear D. The V end was cut by 1 base, the J end by 4 bases, with 4 bases between. This CDR3 region has 12 residues. Germline assignment: CDR1 SNHLY and CDR2 FYNNEI. CDR3 DNA sequence: TGTGCCAGCAGTGAAGGGGTCACTGAAGCTTTCTTT. Amino acid sequence: CASSEGVTEAFF. The entire variable domain, with the rest obtained from reference TRBV2 and TRBJ1-1, is as follows: EPEVTQTPSHQVTQMGQEVILRCVPISNHLYFYWYRQILGQKVEFLVSFYNNEISEKSEIFDDQFSVERPDGSNFTLKIRSTKLEDSAMYFCASSEGVTEAFFGQGTRLTVV.

This clone has more than one count but fewer than ten. The V and J genes are TRBV5-4 and TRBJ2-3; 12 nucleotides align to TRBD2. This CDR3 is 16 amino acids long. Germline CDR1 SGHNT, CDR2 YYREEE (reference sequence). J lost 2 bases, V lost 2 bases, and 3 bases had no gene match. The CDR3 here is CASSFRLAGATDTQYF. CDR3 bases: TGTGCCAGCAGCTTCAGACTAGCGGGAGCCACAGATACGCAGTATTTT.

This clone was observed a single time. The chain combines TRBV6-1 with TRBJ2-1; D gene unclear. CDR1 MNHNS and CDR2 SASEGT come from the germline V gene. V lost 3 bases and J lost 0, with 9 bases in between. The CDR3 contains 15 residues. The CDR3, as DNA: TGTGCCAGCAGTGAGGACCCTTCCTCCTACAATGAGCAGTTCTTC. Protein: CASSEDPSSYNEQFF.

Of note for this clone: A read error is the likely source, as a far larger clone sits one nucleotide away. This CDR3 is also generated by other DNA sequences in the sample. The genes are TRBV14 and TRBJ2-3; 8 nucleotides match TRBD2. Germline CDR1 SGHDN, CDR2 FVKESK. The CDR3 loop spans 16 amino acids. The V gene end was trimmed by 1 base and the J gene end by 0 bases; junction bases not matched to a gene: 3. The CDR3 DNA reads as TGTGCCAGCAGCCAAGGGTCTAGCGGGAGCACAGATACGCAGTATTTT. This translates into CASSQGSSGSTDTQYF.

CDR3 nucleotide sequence: TGCGCCAGCAGCTTGATCCCGAGACAGGGCATCGCTGGAAACACCATATATTTT. Protein sequence: CASSLIPRQGIAGNTIYF. The gene calls are TRBV5-1 and TRBJ1-3, with 7 bases fitting TRBD1. V shed 1 base and J 2 bases; nucleotides not matched to a gene: 12. This CDR3 has 18 amino acids. Germline CDR1 SGHRS, CDR2 YFSETQ.

The CDR3 reads CASSLQAGGNNEQFF. CDR3 in DNA: TGTGCCAGCAGCTTACAAGCGGGAGGCAACAATGAGCAGTTCTTC. The V call is TRBV7-3, the J call TRBJ2-1, with TRBD2 identical over 9 bases. The CDR3 is 15 amino acids. V lost 2 bases and J lost 5; bases outside the gene matches: 4. Germline loops: CDR1 SGHTA, CDR2 FQGTGA. The full variable domain, completed using reference TRBV7-3 and TRBJ2-1, is GAGVSQTPSNKVTEKGKYVELRCDPISGHTALYWYRQSLGQGPEFLIYFQGTGAADDSGLPNDRFFAVRPEGSVSTLKIQRTERGDSAVYLCASSLQAGGNNEQFFGPGTRLTVL.

The table lists this clone with a few counts. V and J are TRBV27 and TRBJ2-7; 10 bases line up with TRBD1. The CDR3 contains 15 residues. V shed 4 bases and J 4 bases; nucleotides not matched to a gene: 7. CDR1 and CDR2 (germline): MNHEY, SMNVEV (reference sequence). The CDR3 reads CASSSDRGFGYEQYF. The CDR3 nucleotides are TGTGCCAGCAGTTCGGACAGGGGGTTTGGTTACGAGCAGTACTTC.

The CDR3 reads CASSFSSRGVEQYF. CDR3 DNA: TGTGCCAGCAGCTTCTCTAGCCGGGGGGTCGAGCAGTACTTC. V and J are TRBV7-8 and TRBJ2-7, with 7 nucleotides matching TRBD2. Trimming cost V 3 bases and J 6 bases; bases outside gene matches: 8. The CDR3 spans 14 residues. The V gene's germline CDR1 is SGHVS and CDR2 FQNEAQ.

The V and J genes are TRBV6-6 and TRBJ2-1, with a possible D match to TRBD2 (6 bases). The CDR3 totals 15 residues. The germline CDR1 and CDR2 sequences are MNHNY and SVGAGI (reference sequence). The V end lost 4 bases, the J end lost 7 bases, and 17 bases lay between the germline ends. CDR3 in DNA: TGTGCCAGCAGTTCCACGGGAGAAACGAAGAATGAGCAGTTCTTC. The encoded protein is CASSSTGETKNEQFF.

The rearrangement joins TRBV5-3 to TRBJ2-7; 11 nucleotides agree with TRBD1. TRBV5-3 is an ORF; its function is uncertain. The CDR3 consists of 15 residues. V was pared by 3 bases and J by 4 bases, with 6 bases of the junction left unmatched. Here the CDR3 reads CARSYGQGAPYEQYF. The CDR3 region has the DNA TGTGCCAGAAGCTACGGACAGGGGGCGCCTTACGAGCAGTACTTC.

The CDR3 nucleotides are TGCGCCAGCAGCCCAAGGACTAGCGGGAGGAATGAGCAGTTCTTC. It translates to CASSPRTSGRNEQFF. J is TRBJ2-1 and V is TRBV4-1; 14 nucleotides line up with TRBD2. CDR1 and CDR2 (germline): MGHRA, YSYEKL. With V trimmed by 4 bases and J by 7 bases, 3 bases remained unmatched. The CDR3 length is 15 residues.

The chain links TRBV7-9 to TRBJ1-1; perhaps TRBD1 as D (5 bases). V was trimmed by 6 bases and J by 1 base, leaving 15 bases between them. The length of the CDR3 is 15 residues. Per the germline V gene, CDR1 is SEHNR and CDR2 is FQNEAQ (reference sequence). The CDR3 loop reads CASRTRDGGNTEAFF. Here the CDR3 DNA reads TGTGCCAGCAGGACGAGGGACGGGGGGAACACTGAAGCTTTCTTT.

This rearrangement joins TRBV14 to TRBJ2-7, with 15 positions matching TRBD2. The germline V gene encodes CDR1 SGHDN and CDR2 FVKESK. The CDR3 runs 19 residues. Trimming cost V 4 bases and J 4 bases; bases outside gene matches: 14. The CDR3 nucleotides are TGTGCCAGCAGCCTTAAACCGGGACTAGCGGGAGGCCGAGTATACGAGCAGTACTTC. It translates to CASSLKPGLAGGRVYEQYF.